This T cell receptor beta chain stems from a study of read filtering for tumor transcriptome and immune sequencing. Looking at the study overall: By R-ISS, stages I, II and III held 8, 16 and 7 patients. Transcriptome libraries were built from DNase-treated RNA.

This clonotype was counted a few times. This library used roughly 0.4 ug RNA and molecular barcoded adaptors spanning alpha/delta and beta/gamma chains. One entry per CDR3 protein results from TCRdb running MiXCR on the reads. Among tens of thousands of distinct CDR3 sequences listed, roughly 15% were seen once. V was clipped by 5 bases and J by 4 bases, with 12 bases between them. In germline, CDR1 is SGHTA, CDR2 FQGNSA. The CDR3 length is 14 residues. The source of this sequence is a donor at least 40 years old with multiple myeloma. The material sequenced was a population of CD138-negative cells sorted from bone marrow. The chain combines TRBV7-2 with TRBJ1-3; D is unclear. The CDR3 coding sequence is TGTGCCAGCAGCGAGGGAAGTCCCGGAAACACCATATATTTT. Translated: CASSEGSPGNTIYF.